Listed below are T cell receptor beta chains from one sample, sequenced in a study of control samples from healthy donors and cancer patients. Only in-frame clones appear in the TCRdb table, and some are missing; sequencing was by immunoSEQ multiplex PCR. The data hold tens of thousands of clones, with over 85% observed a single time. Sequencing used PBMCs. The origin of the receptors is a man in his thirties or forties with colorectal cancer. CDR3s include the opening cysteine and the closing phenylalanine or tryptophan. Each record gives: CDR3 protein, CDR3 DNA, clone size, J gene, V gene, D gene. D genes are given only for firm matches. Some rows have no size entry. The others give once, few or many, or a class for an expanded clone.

CDR3 protein: CASSSPTGLNIQYF
CDR3 DNA: TGTGCCAGCAGCTCACCGACAGGGCTAAACATTCAGTACTTC
clone size: -
J gene: TRBJ2-4
V gene: TRBV5-5
D gene: TRBD1

CDR3 protein: CASSMLLVQPQHF
CDR3 DNA: TGTGCCAGTAGTATGCTCCTAGTTCAGCCCCAGCATTTT
clone size: -
J gene: TRBJ1-5
V gene: TRBV19
D gene: -

CDR3 protein: CASSPAGAHYGYTF
CDR3 DNA: TGTGCCAGCAGCCCGGCCGGGGCGCACTATGGCTACACCTTC
clone size: -
J gene: TRBJ1-2
V gene: TRBV7-2
D gene: -

CDR3 protein: CASSVLSGGTGELFF
CDR3 DNA: TGTGCCAGCAGTGTACTTAGCGGGGGCACCGGGGAGCTGTTTTTT
clone size: -
J gene: TRBJ2-2
V gene: TRBV6-6
D gene: TRBD2

CDR3 protein: CASSGSIAGGPHYRDTQYF
CDR3 DNA: TGTGCCAGCAGTGGTTCGATAGCGGGGGGGCCCCATTATAGAGATACGCAGTATTTT
clone size: -
J gene: TRBJ2-3
V gene: TRBV6-1
D gene: TRBD2

CDR3 protein: CASSLGAQTNEKLFF
CDR3 DNA: TGTGCCAGCAGCTTGGGGGCGCAGACTAATGAAAAACTGTTTTTT
clone size: -
J gene: TRBJ1-4
V gene: TRBV7-9
D gene: -

CDR3 protein: CASSEPGVPGELFF
CDR3 DNA: TGTGCCAGCAGTGAACCTGGGGTGCCCGGGGAGCTGTTTTTT
clone size: -
J gene: TRBJ2-2
V gene: TRBV25-1
D gene: -

CDR3 protein: CASSLGEGLGEQYF
CDR3 DNA: TGTGCCAGCAGCTTAGGCGAAGGTCTAGGTGAGCAGTACTTC
clone size: -
J gene: TRBJ2-7
V gene: TRBV7-6
D gene: -

CDR3 protein: CASSGLRARSVQYF
CDR3 DNA: TGTGCCAGCAGCGGACTCCGGGCCCGTTCTGTGCAGTACTTC
clone size: few
J gene: TRBJ2-7
V gene: TRBV21-1
D gene: -

CDR3 protein: CASSLNRDGQYSPLHF
CDR3 DNA: TGTGCCAGCTCACTTAACCGGGACGGGCAGTATTCACCCCTCCACTTT
clone size: -
J gene: TRBJ1-6
V gene: TRBV18
D gene: -

CDR3 protein: CASSTAAGQPNQPQHF
CDR3 DNA: TGTGCCAGCAGCACCGCAGCAGGACAGCCCAATCAGCCCCAGCATTTT
clone size: -
J gene: TRBJ1-5
V gene: TRBV21-1
D gene: -

CDR3 protein: CASSTQGVEQFF
CDR3 DNA: TGTGCCAGCAGCACCCAAGGGGTTGAGCAGTTCTTC
clone size: -
J gene: TRBJ2-1
V gene: TRBV7-6
D gene: -

CDR3 protein: CASGLVKGPVANTGELFF
CDR3 DNA: TGTGCTAGTGGTTTGGTAAAAGGGCCGGTCGCGAACACCGGGGAGCTGTTTTTT
clone size: -
J gene: TRBJ2-2
V gene: TRBV12-5
D gene: -

CDR3 protein: CATSRAYGTSAFGYTF
CDR3 DNA: TGTGCCACCAGCAGAGCATACGGCACTTCAGCCTTTGGCTACACCTTC
clone size: -
J gene: TRBJ1-2
V gene: TRBV15
D gene: -

CDR3 protein: CASSQDAGLAGINTGELFF
CDR3 DNA: TGTGCCAGCAGCCAAGACGCCGGACTAGCGGGGATTAACACCGGGGAGCTGTTTTTT
clone size: -
J gene: TRBJ2-2
V gene: TRBV4-2
D gene: TRBD2

CDR3 protein: CASSYSGVLRNTIYF
CDR3 DNA: TGTGCCAGCAGTTATTCGGGAGTCCTAAGAAACACCATATATTTT
clone size: -
J gene: TRBJ1-3
V gene: TRBV6-2/TRBV6-3
D gene: -

CDR3 protein: CASSQTRQSPNSPLHF
CDR3 DNA: TGTGCCAGCAGCCAAACACGGCAGTCTCCTAATTCACCCCTCCACTTT
clone size: -
J gene: TRBJ1-6
V gene: TRBV3-1/TRBV3-2
D gene: -

CDR3 protein: CATSDSRRGDHKLFF
CDR3 DNA: TGTGCCACCAGTGATTCCCGGAGGGGGGATCACAAACTGTTTTTT
clone size: -
J gene: TRBJ1-4
V gene: TRBV24-1
D gene: -

CDR3 protein: CASSYSGDGETQYF
CDR3 DNA: TGTGCCAGCAGTTACTCAGGGGATGGAGAGACCCAGTACTTC
clone size: -
J gene: TRBJ2-5
V gene: TRBV6-5
D gene: -

CDR3 protein: CASSPGTSGQETQYF
CDR3 DNA: TGTGCCAGCAGCCCGGGGACTAGCGGGCAAGAGACCCAGTACTTC
clone size: -
J gene: TRBJ2-5
V gene: TRBV11-3
D gene: TRBD2

CDR3 protein: CASSFTRGGRNTIYF
CDR3 DNA: TGTGCCAGCAGTTTCACCCGGGGGGGAAGAAACACCATATATTTT
clone size: -
J gene: TRBJ1-3
V gene: TRBV11-2
D gene: -

CDR3 protein: CASGTRGINYGYTF
CDR3 DNA: TGTGCCAGCGGGACGAGAGGAATCAACTATGGCTACACCTTC
clone size: -
J gene: TRBJ1-2
V gene: TRBV7-9
D gene: -

CDR3 protein: CASSEEANTGELFF
CDR3 DNA: TGTGCCAGTAGTGAGGAAGCGAACACCGGGGAGCTGTTTTTT
clone size: -
J gene: TRBJ2-2
V gene: TRBV19
D gene: -

CDR3 protein: CASSQIVGGAGEKLFF
CDR3 DNA: TGTGCCAGCAGCCAAATAGTCGGAGGGGCTGGGGAAAAACTGTTTTTT
clone size: -
J gene: TRBJ1-4
V gene: TRBV14
D gene: -

CDR3 protein: CASSQMGGYTDTQYF
CDR3 DNA: TGCGCCAGCAGCCAAATGGGGGGCTACACAGATACGCAGTATTTT
clone size: once
J gene: TRBJ2-3
V gene: TRBV4-1
D gene: -

CDR3 protein: CASSYSVSGFNTEAFF
CDR3 DNA: TGTGCCAGCAGTTACTCGGTTTCAGGTTTTAACACTGAAGCTTTCTTT
clone size: -
J gene: TRBJ1-1
V gene: TRBV6-5
D gene: -

CDR3 protein: CASSPPVGRMNTEAFF
CDR3 DNA: TGTGCCAGCAGCCCCCCTGTGGGACGGATGAACACTGAAGCTTTCTTT
clone size: -
J gene: TRBJ1-1
V gene: TRBV9
D gene: -

CDR3 protein: CASSLPQGGSREQYF
CDR3 DNA: TGTGCCAGCAGCTTACCACAGGGAGGTTCTCGCGAGCAGTACTTC
clone size: -
J gene: TRBJ2-7
V gene: TRBV5-4
D gene: -

CDR3 protein: CASSQARQLGIGTEAFF
CDR3 DNA: TGTGCCAGCAGCCAAGCGCGACAACTCGGCATTGGCACTGAAGCTTTCTTT
clone size: -
J gene: TRBJ1-1
V gene: TRBV3-1/TRBV3-2
D gene: -

CDR3 protein: CASSLSRQGGYYGYTF
CDR3 DNA: TGTGCCAGCAGCTTAAGTAGGCAGGGGGGTTACTATGGCTACACCTTC
clone size: -
J gene: TRBJ1-2
V gene: TRBV7-2
D gene: TRBD1

CDR3 protein: CASSQLGSVASGNTIYF
CDR3 DNA: TGTGCCAGCAGCCAGCTCGGGTCCGTGGCCTCTGGAAACACCATATATTTT
clone size: -
J gene: TRBJ1-3
V gene: TRBV3-1/TRBV3-2
D gene: -

CDR3 protein: CASSLYSSHNEQFF
CDR3 DNA: TGTGCCAGCAGCTTATACAGTTCCCACAATGAGCAGTTCTTC
clone size: -
J gene: TRBJ2-1
V gene: TRBV7-2
D gene: -

CDR3 protein: CASRDRGNQPQHF
CDR3 DNA: TGTGCCAGTAGAGACAGGGGGAATCAGCCCCAGCATTTT
clone size: -
J gene: TRBJ1-5
V gene: TRBV19
D gene: TRBD1

CDR3 protein: CAWSYEWSHGYTF
CDR3 DNA: TGTGCCTGGAGCTACGAGTGGTCTCATGGCTACACCTTC
clone size: -
J gene: TRBJ1-2
V gene: TRBV30
D gene: -

CDR3 protein: CSVAGNPNTGELFF
CDR3 DNA: TGCAGCGTTGCCGGGAATCCGAACACCGGGGAGCTGTTTTTT
clone size: once
J gene: TRBJ2-2
V gene: TRBV29-1
D gene: -

CDR3 protein: CASSTDSNYGYTF
CDR3 DNA: TGTGCCAGCAGCACAGACTCTAACTATGGCTACACCTTC
clone size: -
J gene: TRBJ1-2
V gene: TRBV5-5
D gene: -

CDR3 protein: CATSRGGNEQFF
CDR3 DNA: TGTGCCACCAGTAGAGGGGGCAATGAGCAGTTCTTC
clone size: -
J gene: TRBJ2-1
V gene: TRBV24-1
D gene: -

CDR3 protein: CASSPKQGPSTDTQYF
CDR3 DNA: TGTGCCAGCAGCCCAAAACAGGGACCTAGCACAGATACGCAGTATTTT
clone size: -
J gene: TRBJ2-3
V gene: TRBV6-2/TRBV6-3
D gene: -

CDR3 protein: CASSSDSNQSTDTQYF
CDR3 DNA: TGTGCCAGCAGTTCGGACAGTAACCAGAGCACAGATACGCAGTATTTT
clone size: -
J gene: TRBJ2-3
V gene: TRBV27
D gene: -

CDR3 protein: CASGWETGGNSPLHF
CDR3 DNA: TGTGCTAGTGGTTGGGAAACAGGGGGAAATTCACCCCTCCACTTT
clone size: -
J gene: TRBJ1-6
V gene: TRBV12-5
D gene: TRBD1